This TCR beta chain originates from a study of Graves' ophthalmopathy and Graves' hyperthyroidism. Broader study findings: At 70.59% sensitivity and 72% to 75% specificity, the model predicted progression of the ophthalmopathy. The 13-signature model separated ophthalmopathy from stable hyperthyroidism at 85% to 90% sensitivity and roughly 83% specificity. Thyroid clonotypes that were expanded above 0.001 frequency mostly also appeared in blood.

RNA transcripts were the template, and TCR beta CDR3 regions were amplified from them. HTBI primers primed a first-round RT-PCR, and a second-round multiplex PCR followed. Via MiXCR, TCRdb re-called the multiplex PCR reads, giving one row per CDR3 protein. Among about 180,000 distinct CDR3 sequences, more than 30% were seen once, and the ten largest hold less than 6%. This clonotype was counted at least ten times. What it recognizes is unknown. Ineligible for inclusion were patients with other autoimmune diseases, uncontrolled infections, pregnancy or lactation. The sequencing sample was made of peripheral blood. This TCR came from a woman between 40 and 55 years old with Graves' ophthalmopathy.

CDR3 sequence reads: CASSLETGHYEQYF. The CDR3 nucleotides read TGTGCCAGCAGTTTAGAGACAGGGCACTACGAGCAGTACTTC. V gene TRBV27 combines with J gene TRBJ2-7; TRBD1 aligns across 7 bases. The CDR3 extends over 14 amino acids. Germline CDR1 and CDR2: MNHEY and SMNVEV (reference sequence). V dropped 2 bases and J dropped 3; count of bases not matched to a gene: 4.